This T cell receptor (beta chain) was identified during a study of long-term antiretroviral therapy in people with HIV. At the survey level, the v3.0 immunoSEQ assay was run. TCRdb's copy holds only in-frame clones and misses some; the assay was immunoSEQ multiplex PCR. The sample has tens of thousands of clones; about 88% are singletons. The ends lost 4 bases at V and 2 bases at J; junction bases unmatched: 10. Germline V gene data show CDR1 as SGHDT and CDR2 as YYEEEE. This CDR3 is built from 18 residues. The rearrangement joins TRBV5-6 to TRBJ2-1; 12 nucleotides line up with TRBD2. The material was unsorted PBMCs, obtained 0.8 years after starting antiretroviral therapy. This clonotype was obtained from a woman between 18 and 29 years old with HIV. CDR3 sequence: CASSPPWLAGGPYNEQFF. CDR3 nucleotides: TGTGCCAGCAGCCCCCCCTGGCTAGCGGGAGGGCCCTACAATGAGCAGTTCTTC.